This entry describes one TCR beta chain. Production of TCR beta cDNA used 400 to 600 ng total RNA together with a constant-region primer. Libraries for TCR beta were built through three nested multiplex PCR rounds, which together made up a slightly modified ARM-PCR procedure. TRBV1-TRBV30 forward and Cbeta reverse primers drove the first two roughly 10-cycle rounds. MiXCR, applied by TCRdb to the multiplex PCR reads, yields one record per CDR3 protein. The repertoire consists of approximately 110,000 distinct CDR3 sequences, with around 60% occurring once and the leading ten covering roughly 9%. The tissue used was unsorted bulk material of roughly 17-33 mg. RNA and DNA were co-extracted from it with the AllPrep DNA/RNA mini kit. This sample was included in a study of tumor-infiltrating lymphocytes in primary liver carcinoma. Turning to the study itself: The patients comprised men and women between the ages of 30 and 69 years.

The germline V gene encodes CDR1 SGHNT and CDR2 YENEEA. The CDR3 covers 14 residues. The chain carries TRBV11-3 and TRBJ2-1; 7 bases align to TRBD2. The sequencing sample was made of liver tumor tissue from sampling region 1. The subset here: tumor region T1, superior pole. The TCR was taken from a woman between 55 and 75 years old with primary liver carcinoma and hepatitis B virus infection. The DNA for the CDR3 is TGTGTCGGCAGATTAGGCGGGAGCACTAATGAGCAGTTCTTC. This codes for CVGRLGGSTNEQFF.